Presented here are 3 T cell receptor beta chains from one specimen sequenced in a study of CD8 T cells in ankylosing spondylitis. Study observations and caveats: Ankylosing spondylitis blood appeared to carry a characteristic TCR beta motif of roughly 8 highly homologous variants.

TCRdb called the 5' RACE reads again in MiXCR, with one record for every CDR3 protein. The table includes about 400,000 distinct CDR3 sequences, under 25% detected once. For these receptors, no antigen is known. Sequenced input: blood, either unsorted or a sorted T cell fraction (not recorded which). These receptors all come from a male donor with ankylosing spondylitis.

V gene TRBV7-8 combines with J gene TRBJ1-4; no clear D gene. Germline CDR1 is SGHVS and CDR2 is FQNEAQ. The CDR3 runs 12 residues. V lost 1 base, J lost 10 bases, and 7 bases lay in between. CDR3 nucleotide sequence: TGTGCCAGCAGCTTAGAAGGGTTAAAACTGTTTTTT. It specifies CASSLEGLKLFF.

In its sample, this clonotype was seen a few times. This rearrangement joins TRBV20-1 to TRBJ2-1, with D possibly matching TRBD2 (5 bases). The CDR3 runs to 14 residues. Deletions cut 0 bases from V and 8 bases from J, with 14 bases between. Germline CDR1 reads DFQATT; CDR2 reads SNEGSKA (reference sequence). The chain's CDR3 is CSARDLQRWYEQFF. The DNA for the CDR3 is TGCAGTGCTAGAGATCTACAGCGGTGGTATGAGCAGTTCTTC.

The gene calls are TRBV9 and TRBJ2-2; TRBD2 matches 8 bases. Losses at the gene ends were 2 bases for V and 5 bases for J; bases not matched to a gene: 5. The germline gives CDR1 SGDLS, CDR2 YYNGEE. The CDR3 runs 15 residues. CDR3 sequence: CASSVLPSGTGELFF. Written as DNA, the CDR3 is TGTGCCAGCAGCGTCCTGCCTAGCGGGACCGGGGAGCTGTTTTTT.